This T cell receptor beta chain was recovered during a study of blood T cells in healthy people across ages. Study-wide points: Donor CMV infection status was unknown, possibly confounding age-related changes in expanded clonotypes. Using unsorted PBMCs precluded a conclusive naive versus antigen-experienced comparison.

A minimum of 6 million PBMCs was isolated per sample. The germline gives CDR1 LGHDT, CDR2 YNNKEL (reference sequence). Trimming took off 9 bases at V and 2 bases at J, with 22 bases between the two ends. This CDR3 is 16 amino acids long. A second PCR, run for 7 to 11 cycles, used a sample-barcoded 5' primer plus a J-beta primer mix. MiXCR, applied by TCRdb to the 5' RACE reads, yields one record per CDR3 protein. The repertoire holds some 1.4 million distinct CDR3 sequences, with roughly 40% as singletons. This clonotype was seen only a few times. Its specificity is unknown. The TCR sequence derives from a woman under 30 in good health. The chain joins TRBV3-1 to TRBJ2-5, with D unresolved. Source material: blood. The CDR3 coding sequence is TGTGCCAGTAGATCAGTGACAACTACCCCACAAGAGACCCAGTACTTC. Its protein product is CASRSVTTTPQETQYF.